The next 27 T cell receptor beta chains were all read from a single sample in a study of cytomegalovirus exposure and HLA in healthy donors. Primers: 60 Vbeta forward and 13 Jbeta reverse. Assay: immunoSEQ multiplex PCR; the TCRdb copy retains only in-frame clones and omits some. Of 200,000 to 250,000 clones listed, roughly four fifths are singletons. Source material: PBMCs. The source is a woman aged 50 to 65 in good health and CMV-seropositive.

The rearrangement joins TRBV7-3 to TRBJ2-1, with 7 nucleotides matching TRBD2. The CDR3 is made up of 16 amino acids. The germline V gene has CDR1 SGHTA and CDR2 FQGTGA. Germline trimming cut 5 bases from V and 7 bases from J; bases unmatched to any gene: 14. Here the CDR3 DNA reads TGTGCCAGCAGCCAGTGGGCGGGAGCTATGTATAATGAGCAGTTCTTC. It specifies CASSQWAGAMYNEQFF.

The J gene is TRBJ2-6, the V gene TRBV2; D not certain. V lost 2 bases, J lost 2 bases, and 10 bases lay in between. Germline lookup yields CDR1 SNHLY and CDR2 FYNNEI. The CDR3 runs to 16 residues. CDR3 amino acids: CASSEQNTAGANVLTF. The CDR3 DNA sequence: TGTGCCAGCAGTGAACAGAATACCGCTGGGGCCAACGTCCTGACTTTC.

This clone was seen only once. This chain joins TRBV30 and TRBJ1-2, with 8 bases that match TRBD1. CDR1 is GTSNPN and CDR2 is SVGIG in the germline V gene (reference sequence). There are 13 residues in the CDR3. The trim removed 4 bases at V and 2 bases at J, leaving 3 bases unmatched. The DNA for the CDR3 is TGTGCCTGGAACAGGGGGAGGAACTATGGCTACACCTTC. Residues: CAWNRGRNYGYTF.

The CDR3 nucleotides are TGTGCCAGCAGCTTAGCGGTGGCGGTCGGCTACACCTTC. Translating it yields CASSLAVAVGYTF. The chain links TRBV7-2 to TRBJ1-2; D remains ambiguous. The CDR3 spans 13 residues. Per germline, CDR1 SGHTA and CDR2 FQGNSA. Trimming shortened V by 0 bases and J by 8 bases, and 10 bases separated the two germline ends.

V gene TRBV19 combines with J gene TRBJ1-1; 9 nucleotides agree with TRBD1. The length of the CDR3 is 18 residues. Germline CDR1 LNHDA, CDR2 SQIVND (reference sequence). The junction had 12 bases not matched to a gene; V was cut back by 4 bases and J by 0 bases. The DNA of the CDR3 is TGTGCCAGTAGTACCCTAAGGACAGGGGTGCTCGTGAACACTGAAGCTTTCTTT. Its translation is CASSTLRTGVLVNTEAFF.

About this clone: The limits of the CDR3 on the DNA are not certain, so only TCRdb's listed CDR3 is given. The sample carries other DNA sequences with the same CDR3. The V and J genes are TRBV15 and TRBJ1-1. Germline CDR1 is LNHNV and CDR2 is YYDKDF (reference sequence). The CDR3 contains 14 residues when both ends are counted. Here the CDR3 reads CATSTVGEGTEAFF.

This clone was detected once. This chain links TRBV5-1 with TRBJ2-1; D might be TRBD2 (6 bases). CDR1 is SGHRS, CDR2 YFSETQ, per germline. The CDR3 is 17 amino acids. V gave up 0 bases and J gave up 9 bases, with 22 bases separating them. The CDR3 region is CASSLAGSDYGLGEQFF. CDR3 bases: TGCGCCAGCAGCTTGGCAGGGTCGGACTACGGGCTCGGTGAGCAGTTCTTC.

This sequence joins TRBV15 and TRBJ2-1, with TRBD2 matching over 13 bases. The CDR3 runs to 18 residues. In germline, CDR1 is LNHNV, CDR2 YYDKDF (reference sequence). Germline trimming cut 3 bases from V and 5 bases from J; bases unmatched to any gene: 10. The DNA for the CDR3 is TGTGCCACCAGCAGCGGACTAGCGGGAGCCCTACAGAACAATGAGCAGTTCTTC. It encodes CATSSGLAGALQNNEQFF.

This clone was seen only once. The chain joins TRBV5-1 to TRBJ2-4; 7 nucleotides line up with TRBD1. V shed 4 bases, J shed 2 bases, and the junction held 3 bases outside the gene matches. The CDR3 has 14 amino acids. CDR1 SGHRS and CDR2 YFSETQ come from the germline V gene. The DNA of the CDR3 is TGCGCCAGCAGCCGGGACAGTACCAAAAACATTCAGTACTTC. Protein: CASSRDSTKNIQYF.

The chain employs TRBV5-1 and TRBJ1-1; 10 bases are shared with TRBD1. The ends lost 4 bases at V and 6 bases at J; junction bases unmatched: 18. CDR3 length: 18 amino acids. In germline, CDR1 is SGHRS, CDR2 YFSETQ. The CDR3 region is CASSPDPTGGGGDAEAFF. The CDR3 bases are TGCGCCAGCAGCCCCGACCCGACAGGGGGCGGGGGAGACGCTGAAGCTTTCTTT. Filled out from reference TRBV5-1 and TRBJ1-1, the complete variable domain reads KAGVTQTPRYLIKTRGQQVTLSCSPISGHRSVSWYQQTPGQGLQFLFEYFSETQRNKGNFPGRFSGRQFSNSRSEMNVSTLELGDSALYLCASSPDPTGGGGDAEAFFGQGTRLTVV.

This chain uses TRBV7-3 with TRBJ1-1, with a possible D match to TRBD1 (5 bases). Germline CDR1 and CDR2: SGHTA and FQGTGA. V was clipped by 5 bases and J by 3 bases, with 13 bases between them. This CDR3 is 14 amino acids long. The CDR3 nucleotides are TGTGCCAGCAGCCCTATTTCCAGGGACACTGAAGCTTTCTTT. This codes for CASSPISRDTEAFF.

The CDR3 nucleotides are TGTGCCAGTAGTACGATCGAGGAGTACACTGAAGCTTTCTTT. This sequence encodes CASSTIEEYTEAFF. The chain links TRBV19 to TRBJ1-1; D remains ambiguous. Germline values: CDR1 LNHDA, CDR2 SQIVND (reference sequence). V was shortened by 4 bases and J by 3 bases, with 12 bases between the two germline ends. The CDR3 totals 14 residues. Full variable domain (outside the CDR3, taken from reference TRBV19 and TRBJ1-1): DGGITQSPKYLFRKEGQNVTLSCEQNLNHDAMYWYRQDPGQGLRLIYYSQIVNDFQKGDIAEGYSVSREKKESFPLTVTSAQKNPTAFYLCASSTIEEYTEAFFGQGTRLTVV.

CDR3: CASSQGPARGVRTDTQYF. CDR3 DNA sequence: TGCGCCAGCAGCCAGGGTCCAGCCCGGGGGGTTCGCACAGATACGCAGTATTTT. The chain is built from TRBV4-1 and TRBJ2-3; 7 nucleotides agree with TRBD2. Germline V lookup: CDR1 MGHRA, CDR2 YSYEKL. Germline trimming cut 3 bases from V and 1 base from J; bases unmatched to any gene: 13. This CDR3 region has 18 residues.

The chain carries TRBV7-3 and TRBJ2-1; possible D gene TRBD1, 6 bases. Germline CDR1 reads SGHTA; CDR2 reads FQGTGA. This CDR3 has 13 amino acids. V was pared by 5 bases and J by 7 bases, with 12 bases between. The CDR3 nucleotides read TGTGCCAGCAGCCTCACAGGGATGAATGAGCAGTTCTTC. This sequence encodes CASSLTGMNEQFF.

V usage is TRBV12-5 and J usage is TRBJ2-2, with D possibly matching TRBD1 (6 bases). V lost 5 bases to trimming and J lost 4 bases, with 17 bases between them. Germline V CDR1 and CDR2: LGHNT, FRNRAP. The CDR3 sequence is 16 residues long. The CDR3 region has the DNA TGTGCTAGTGGTCCCATGACGACAGGATTCACCGGGGAGCTGTTTTTT. This sequence encodes CASGPMTTGFTGELFF.

The chain joins TRBV9 to TRBJ1-4, with TRBD1 as a possible D gene (6 bases). CDR1 SGDLS and CDR2 YYNGEE come from the germline V gene. V was trimmed by 4 bases and J by 5 bases, leaving 12 bases between them. The CDR3 contains 14 residues. The DNA of the CDR3 is TGTGCCAGCAGCAACAGGGTACAGAATGAAAAACTGTTTTTT. Translating it yields CASSNRVQNEKLFF.

This clone appeared a single time. The rearrangement joins TRBV5-1 to TRBJ2-3; TRBD2 is a possible D gene (5 bases). The ends were cut back, 4 bases at V and 8 bases at J, with 11 bases in the middle. There are 12 residues in the CDR3. CDR1 and CDR2 (germline): SGHRS, YFSETQ. In DNA form, the CDR3 reads TGCGCCAGCAGCGAGGAAGGAGGTACGCAGTATTTT. Its translation: CASSEEGGTQYF.

The chain recombines TRBV7-2 with TRBJ1-1; 11 bases are shared with TRBD1. Looked up from germline, CDR1 is SGHTA and CDR2 is FQGNSA. The CDR3 loop spans 16 amino acids. With 1 base clipped from V and 4 bases from J, the junction kept 5 bases outside the gene matches. The CDR3 bases are TGTGCCAGCAGCTTAGTAGGGACAGGGGGGGGCACTGAAGCTTTCTTT. Translation: CASSLVGTGGGTEAFF.

A remark on this clone: It is unclear where the CDR3 begins or ends on the DNA, so no DNA is shown, and the CDR3 is as TCRdb lists it. The chain combines TRBV6-5 with TRBJ1-1. The CDR3 numbers 15 amino acids, ends counted. Germline V lookup: CDR1 MNHEY, CDR2 SVGAGI. CDR3 amino acids: CAVGPGVGMNTEAFF.

In this sample, this clone turned up a few times. This chain uses TRBV6-4 with TRBJ1-1, with unresolved D. The germline V gene encodes CDR1 MRHNA and CDR2 SNTAGT. V was pared by 3 bases and J by 5 bases, with 10 bases between. This CDR3 is 13 amino acids long. The CDR3: CASSEEGGTEAFF. In nucleotides, the CDR3 is TGTGCCAGCAGTGAAGAGGGAGGAACTGAAGCTTTCTTT.

The chain uses TRBV7-9 and TRBJ2-7; 8 bases align to TRBD2. CDR1 is SEHNR and CDR2 is FQNEAQ in the germline V gene (reference sequence). The CDR3 is 14 amino acids. Losses at the gene ends were 5 bases for V and 3 bases for J; bases not matched to a gene: 6. The CDR3 DNA reads TGTGCCAGCAGCCCTACCGGGGGGGTCTACGAGCAGTACTTC. It specifies CASSPTGGVYEQYF.

This chain joins TRBV4-2 and TRBJ1-5; D may be TRBD1 (5 bases). V was shortened by 3 bases and J by 0 bases, with 18 bases between the two germline ends. The CDR3 runs to 18 residues. CDR1 and CDR2 from the germline V gene are LGHNA and YNFKEQ. This CDR3 reads CASSHEPSLQGSNQPQHF. DNA for the CDR3: TGTGCCAGCAGCCACGAGCCCTCTCTTCAGGGTAGCAATCAGCCCCAGCATTTT.

The chain uses TRBV9 and TRBJ2-1; tentative D call: TRBD1 (5 bases). This CDR3 has 14 amino acids. The V gene lost 0 bases and the J gene lost 5 bases, with 9 bases spanning the gap. Germline V gene lookup returns CDR1 SGDLS and CDR2 YYNGEE. The CDR3, as DNA: TGTGCCAGCAGCGTAGTGGGGCTCGACAATGAGCAGTTCTTC. It is translated as CASSVVGLDNEQFF.

In its sample, this clone was seen a few times. The chain is built from TRBV5-6 and TRBJ2-7, with 7 positions matching TRBD1. The CDR3 extends over 14 amino acids. Germline V gene lookup returns CDR1 SGHDT and CDR2 YYEEEE. V gave up 3 bases and J gave up 7 bases; unmatched junction bases: 10. CDR3 loop: CASSSGDSPREQYF. In DNA, the CDR3 is TGTGCCAGCAGCTCAGGGGACAGCCCTCGGGAGCAGTACTTC.

The CDR3, as DNA: TGCGCCAGTTCCCCGAGGGCAGGAACTGAAGCTTTCTTT. Translation: CASSPRAGTEAFF. V and J are TRBV4-3 and TRBJ1-1; D not resolved. Germline V gene data show CDR1 as LGHNA and CDR2 as YSLEER. CDR3 size: 13 residues. V lost 9 bases to trimming and J lost 5 bases, with 16 bases between them.

The chain joins TRBV11-3 to TRBJ1-1, with D perhaps matching TRBD1 (6 bases). Trimming left V 2 bases short and J 11 bases short, with 12 bases between. The CDR3 is 12 amino acids. Per germline, CDR1 SGHNT and CDR2 YENEEA. The CDR3 loop reads CASSLRGGAAFF. The DNA for the CDR3 is TGTGCCAGCAGCTTACGTGGGGGGGCGGCTTTCTTT.

This chain connects TRBV5-6 to TRBJ2-5; 9 nucleotides align to TRBD1. The last part of the DNA fits TRBJ2-7 better; the J call may be wrong. The CDR3 length is 14 residues. Germline CDR1 is SGHDT and CDR2 is YYEEEE. DNA of the CDR3: TGTGCCAGCAGCTCCAGGACAGGGGTTTACGAGCAGTACTTC. Translating it yields CASSSRTGVYEQYF.